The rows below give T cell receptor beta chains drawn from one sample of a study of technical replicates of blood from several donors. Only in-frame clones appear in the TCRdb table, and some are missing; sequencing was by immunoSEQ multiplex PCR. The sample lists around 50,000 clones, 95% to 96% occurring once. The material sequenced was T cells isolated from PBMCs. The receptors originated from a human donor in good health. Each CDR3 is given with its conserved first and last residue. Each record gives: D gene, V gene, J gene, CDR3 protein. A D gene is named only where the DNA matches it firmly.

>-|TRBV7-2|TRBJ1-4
CASSLTEATNEKLFF
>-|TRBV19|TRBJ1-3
CASAVSSGNTIYF
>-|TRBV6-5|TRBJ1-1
CASSLSGTEAFF
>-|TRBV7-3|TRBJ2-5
CASSLMWDSQETQYF
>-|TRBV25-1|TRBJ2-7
CASSVTYEQYF
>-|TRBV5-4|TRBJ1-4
CASSPALGSSEKLFF
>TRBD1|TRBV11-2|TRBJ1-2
CASSSPVDGTGDGYTF
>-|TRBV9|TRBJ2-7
CASSVEISSYEQYF
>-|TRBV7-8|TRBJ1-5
CASSWVEGETQHF
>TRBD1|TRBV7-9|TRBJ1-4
CASSRTGQSNEKLFF
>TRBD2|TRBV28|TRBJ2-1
CASSLIAGGSYNEQFF
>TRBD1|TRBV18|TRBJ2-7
CASSWGQGANEQYF
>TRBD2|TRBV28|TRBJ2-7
CASRMGLAGFYEQYF
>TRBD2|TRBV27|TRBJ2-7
CASSWQRGAYEQYF
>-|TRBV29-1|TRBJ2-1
CSARGGPVAYNEQFF
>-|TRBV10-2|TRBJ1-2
CASGGGYGYTF